This paragraph covers one T cell receptor (beta chain) sequence. The data were obtained in a study of blood T cell repertoires in COVID-19. CDR1 is SGHVS, CDR2 FQNEAQ, per germline. This CDR3 is built from 16 residues. V shed 3 bases and J 7 bases; nucleotides not matched to a gene: 6. TCRdb's table, derived via immunoSEQ multiplex PCR, lists solely in-frame clones and lacks some. The repertoire holds 250,000 or so clones, with roughly 86% as singletons. The J gene is TRBJ1-4, the V gene TRBV7-8; 12 nucleotides agree with TRBD1. Sequencing was carried out using PBMCs or T cells enriched from blood (not recorded which). The sequence came from a woman in her twenties or thirties with acute COVID-19. In DNA form, the CDR3 reads TGTGCCAGCAGCTTCGGGACAGGGGGCATAGGTGAAAAACTGTTTTTT. The encoded protein is CASSFGTGGIGEKLFF.